A selection of T cell receptor beta chains follows, all from one sample in a study of T-cell memory formation after mild COVID-19. TCRdb fed the 5' RACE reads into MiXCR, producing one record per CDR3 protein. The data contain approximately 42,000 distinct CDR3 sequences, around 6.3% of them singletons. Sequencing was done on a sample of PBMCs or a T cell subset sorted from them (not recorded which). The receptors here all came from an adult who had mild COVID-19 (a few samples of this study predate the infection). Cell type and time point are not known. Both conserved end residues are part of each CDR3. The D gene is left open where the match is weak. Size is omitted from some rows. Given values are once, few, many or a class for expanded clones.

d_gene: TRBD2
v_gene: TRBV7-8
j_gene: TRBJ2-3
abundance: many
CDR3nt: TGTGCCAGCAGCTTAGCGCGGGGGGGGACAGATACGCAGTATTTT
CDR3aa: CASSLARGGTDTQYF

d_gene: NA
v_gene: TRBV5-1
j_gene: TRBJ2-3
abundance: many
CDR3nt: TGCGCCAGCAGCTTGGATGGGGGTAGCACAGATACGCAGTATTTT
CDR3aa: CASSLDGGSTDTQYF

d_gene: NA
v_gene: TRBV21-1
j_gene: TRBJ2-2
abundance: NA
CDR3nt: TGTGCCAGCAGCATAATAGTACCGGGACTCCGGACCGGGGAGCTGTTTTTT
CDR3aa: CASSIIVPGLRTGELFF

d_gene: NA
v_gene: TRBV12-3/TRBV12-4
j_gene: TRBJ2-1
abundance: many
CDR3nt: TGTGCCAGCAGAGCCGTCAGGCATGAGCAGTTCTTC
CDR3aa: CASRAVRHEQFF

d_gene: NA
v_gene: TRBV7-2
j_gene: TRBJ1-5
abundance: many
CDR3nt: TGTGCCAGCAGCTCTACCGGGAACAATCAGCCCCAGCATTTT
CDR3aa: CASSSTGNNQPQHF

d_gene: NA
v_gene: TRBV12-3/TRBV12-4
j_gene: TRBJ1-1
abundance: medium-sized
CDR3nt: TGTGCCAGCAGTTCCAAACAGGGTGGGTTGGATGAAGCTTTCTTT
CDR3aa: CASSSKQGGLDEAFF

d_gene: NA
v_gene: TRBV5-1
j_gene: TRBJ2-5
abundance: many
CDR3nt: TGCGCCAGCAGCTTGTATATCCAAGAGACCCAGTACTTC
CDR3aa: CASSLYIQETQYF

d_gene: NA
v_gene: TRBV7-9
j_gene: TRBJ1-1
abundance: NA
CDR3nt: TGTGCCAGCAGCTCAACCTCAGGGGTTAGCACTGAAGCTTTCTTT
CDR3aa: CASSSTSGVSTEAFF

d_gene: TRBD2
v_gene: TRBV27
j_gene: TRBJ2-1
abundance: NA
CDR3nt: TGTGCCAGCAGGCGGGGCGGGGGGGCCTACAATGAGCAGTTCTTC
CDR3aa: CASRRGGGAYNEQFF

d_gene: TRBD2
v_gene: TRBV7-9
j_gene: TRBJ2-6
abundance: many
CDR3nt: TGTGCCAGCAGCTTTACGCGGGGGTCTGGGGCCAACGTCCTGACTTTC
CDR3aa: CASSFTRGSGANVLTF

d_gene: NA
v_gene: TRBV4-1
j_gene: TRBJ2-5
abundance: many
CDR3nt: TGCGCCAGCAGCCCGGTGGTGAGGCAGCCCCATGAGACCCAGTACTTC
CDR3aa: CASSPVVRQPHETQYF

d_gene: NA
v_gene: TRBV20-1
j_gene: TRBJ2-7
abundance: many
CDR3nt: TGCAGTGCCCCGCGTAGAGACAGCTCCTACGAGCAGTACTTC
CDR3aa: CSAPRRDSSYEQYF

d_gene: TRBD2
v_gene: TRBV2
j_gene: TRBJ2-1
abundance: many
CDR3nt: TGTGCCAGCAATGGGGGGGGACTAGCGGGATCTTACAATGAGCAGTTCTTC
CDR3aa: CASNGGGLAGSYNEQFF

d_gene: NA
v_gene: TRBV5-1
j_gene: TRBJ1-2
abundance: many
CDR3nt: TGCGCCAGCAGCTTGTCTCCGGCGGTTGAGCGCGGCTACACCTTC
CDR3aa: CASSLSPAVERGYTF

d_gene: TRBD1
v_gene: TRBV5-1
j_gene: TRBJ1-1
abundance: medium-sized
CDR3nt: TGCGCCAGCAGCCGTCGACAGGGCGGAGAGGGCACTGAAGCTTTCTTT
CDR3aa: CASSRRQGGEGTEAFF

d_gene: TRBD1
v_gene: TRBV18
j_gene: TRBJ2-4
abundance: NA
CDR3nt: TGTGCCAGCTCACCAAGGACAGGGGGGTCAGGCATTCAGTACTTC
CDR3aa: CASSPRTGGSGIQYF

d_gene: NA
v_gene: TRBV4-1
j_gene: TRBJ2-2
abundance: many
CDR3nt: TGCGCCAGCAGCCTGCCTGGGGCAGGGAAAAAGGACACCGGGGAGCTGTTTTTT
CDR3aa: CASSLPGAGKKDTGELFF

d_gene: NA
v_gene: TRBV2
j_gene: TRBJ2-1
abundance: few
CDR3nt: TGTGCCAGCATGGAGCGACTCTACAATGAGCAGTTCTTC
CDR3aa: CASMERLYNEQFF